This passage covers 30 T cell receptor beta chains from one sample sequenced in a study of PD-1 blockade in classical Hodgkin lymphoma (dated by TCRdb to about 2020). Interpreted using the paper, the time point label stands for: cycle 4 day 1 (C4D1), after 6 weeks of nivolumab. All trial patients had relapsed after autologous stem cell transplantation, with cohorts A, B and C differing in prior brentuximab vedotin exposure. The library was produced with the immunoSEQ multiplex PCR assay. In its TCRdb copy, this immuneACCESS table keeps in-frame sequences only and misses some clones. Where compared with another copy, unresolved V genes explain less than half of these, and the others have no known cause. This sample holds about 89,000 clones; 90% were observed only once. The ten largest clones capture under 3% of the sample. The source was peripheral blood mononuclear cells (PBMCs), collected before the fourth cycle of nivolumab. Receptors originate from a human donor with classical Hodgkin lymphoma.

The rearrangement links TRBV10-3 to TRBJ2-1; 7 nucleotides align to TRBD1. The V and J ends lost 2 bases and 5 bases, in that order; junction bases with no gene match: 3. CDR1 is ENHRY and CDR2 is SYGVKD in the germline V gene. This CDR3 spans 14 amino acids. The CDR3 DNA is TGTGCCATCAGTGAGGCAGGGGGTAACAATGAGCAGTTCTTC. Protein: CAISEAGGNNEQFF.

The chain is built from TRBV14 and TRBJ1-5; the D gene is possibly TRBD1 (5 bases). CDR1 and CDR2 (germline): SGHDN, FVKESK. The CDR3 loop spans 15 amino acids. Trimming removed 4 bases at V and 2 bases at J, with 12 bases between. CDR3 in amino acids: CASSPGTGGNQPQHF. Here the CDR3 DNA reads TGTGCCAGCAGCCCCGGGACCGGCGGCAATCAGCCCCAGCATTTT. Combining the CDR3 with reference TRBV14 and TRBJ1-5 gives the whole variable domain EAGVTQFPSHSVIEKGQTVTLRCDPISGHDNLYWYRRVMGKEIKFLLHFVKESKQDESGMPNNRFLAERTGGTYSTLKVQPAELEDSGVYFCASSPGTGGNQPQHFGDGTRLSIL.

This sequence joins TRBV11-2 and TRBJ2-3, with 8 bases lining up with TRBD2. Trimming cost V 7 bases and J 6 bases; bases outside gene matches: 15. Germline loops: CDR1 SGHAT, CDR2 FQNNGV. This CDR3 has 16 residues. CDR3 loop: CASNSIAGTNGDTQYF. As DNA, the CDR3 is TGTGCCAGCAACTCGATAGCGGGGACGAACGGGGATACGCAGTATTTT.

The chain recombines TRBV7-2 with TRBJ2-2; no firm D call. The CDR3 contains 15 residues. CDR1 and CDR2 from the germline V gene are SGHTA and FQGNSA. V lost 4 bases and J lost 1, with 10 bases in between. The chain's CDR3 is CASSSDGENTGELFF. In nucleotides, the CDR3 is TGTGCCAGCAGCTCCGACGGAGAGAACACCGGGGAGCTGTTTTTT.

V gene TRBV2 combines with J gene TRBJ2-1; TRBD2 agrees at 8 bases. Germline V gene data show CDR1 as SNHLY and CDR2 as FYNNEI. After removal of 0 bases from V and 3 bases from J, the junction contained 1 base not matched to a gene. CDR3 length: 15 residues. The CDR3: CASSEAGLDYNEQFF. The CDR3, as DNA: TGTGCCAGCAGTGAAGCGGGACTAGACTACAATGAGCAGTTCTTC.

V usage is TRBV12-1 and J usage is TRBJ1-5. TRBV12-1 is a known pseudogene. CDR3 length equals 20 residues. The DNA for the CDR3 is TGTGCCAGCAGCAATGTCAATCCCGGGGAGGAGGCAATTAGCAATCAGCCCCAGCATTTT. Its protein is CASSNVNPGEEAISNQPQHF.

The CDR3 DNA reads as TGCGCCAGCAGCCAAGATAATAGCGGCTCTTTTGAGCAGTTCTTC. This translates into CASSQDNSGSFEQFF. The rearrangement links TRBV4-3 to TRBJ2-1; D is perhaps TRBD2 (6 bases). CDR1 and CDR2 (germline): LGHNA, YSLEER. The V gene lost 0 bases and the J gene lost 9 bases, with 15 bases spanning the gap. The length of the CDR3 is 15 residues.

Here the CDR3 reads CASSFYSGGGQETQYF. DNA for the CDR3: TGTGCCAGCAGCTTTTATAGCGGGGGGGGACAAGAGACCCAGTACTTC. The V and J genes are TRBV5-6 and TRBJ2-5, with TRBD2 matching over 11 bases. Germline V gene sequence: CDR1 SGHDT, CDR2 YYEEEE. V lost 2 bases and J lost 2; bases outside the gene matches: 5. The CDR3 loop spans 16 amino acids.

The chain couples TRBV4-2 to TRBJ2-7, with 7 bases that match TRBD2. The CDR3 loop spans 14 amino acids. Trimming at V came to 6 bases and at J to 9 bases, leaving 14 bases not matched to a gene. Looked up from germline, CDR1 is LGHNA and CDR2 is YNFKEQ. DNA of the CDR3: TGTGCCAGCAGACCCGCAACTTCGGGGGGTTGGCAGTACTTC. Residues: CASRPATSGGWQYF.

The rearrangement joins TRBV5-4 to TRBJ2-5; 7 nucleotides line up with TRBD2. V was pared by 2 bases and J by 4 bases, with 11 bases of the junction left unmatched. The CDR3 consists of 16 residues. In germline, CDR1 is SGHNT, CDR2 YYREEE (reference sequence). The CDR3 reads CASSFPPVGGRETQYF. The CDR3 nucleotides read TGTGCCAGCAGCTTCCCGCCTGTGGGGGGGAGAGAGACCCAGTACTTC.

V and J are TRBV11-2 and TRBJ1-6; D is perhaps TRBD1 (5 bases). Trimming took off 4 bases at V and 10 bases at J, with 17 bases between the two ends. Germline loops: CDR1 SGHAT, CDR2 FQNNGV. CDR3 length: 15 amino acids. CDR3 in amino acids: CASSWQGLGGSPLHF. Here the CDR3 DNA reads TGTGCCAGCAGCTGGCAGGGTTTGGGAGGGTCACCCCTCCACTTT.

V usage is TRBV7-9 and J usage is TRBJ2-7; D is possibly TRBD1 (5 bases). V dropped 0 bases and J dropped 0 bases, with 12 bases sitting between them. Germline V lookup: CDR1 SEHNR, CDR2 FQNEAQ (reference sequence). This CDR3 has 16 residues. In DNA, the CDR3 is TGTGCCAGCAGCTTAGCGCATGACAGAAACTCCTACGAGCAGTACTTC. It is translated as CASSLAHDRNSYEQYF.

This chain joins TRBV10-3 and TRBJ2-7, with a possible D match to TRBD1 (5 bases). Germline CDR1 is ENHRY and CDR2 is SYGVKD. The V end was cut by 2 bases, the J end by 0 bases, with 14 bases between. The CDR3 is 16 amino acids. In nucleotides, the CDR3 is TGTGCCATCAGTGAGGGGGCTTTAAGGGGCTCCTACGAGCAGTACTTC. It codes for CAISEGALRGSYEQYF.

The rearrangement joins TRBV19 to TRBJ2-1; 7 bases map to TRBD1. This CDR3 comprises 13 residues. V lost 6 bases to trimming and J lost 6 bases; unmatched junction nucleotides: 5. Germline V gene lookup returns CDR1 LNHDA and CDR2 SQIVND (reference sequence). Written as DNA, the CDR3 is TGTGCCAGTAGGAATACAGGGGCCAATGAGCAGTTCTTC. Its translation is CASRNTGANEQFF.

V is TRBV7-9 and J is TRBJ2-3; D remains ambiguous. This CDR3 comprises 12 residues. The germline CDR1 and CDR2 sequences are SEHNR and FQNEAQ (reference sequence). The germline V and J ends were trimmed by 2 bases and 6 bases, with 6 bases remaining between them. This CDR3 is CASSLLSDTQYF. The CDR3 DNA reads TGTGCCAGCAGCTTACTGAGCGATACGCAGTATTTT. Together with reference TRBV7-9 and TRBJ2-3, the CDR3 gives the full variable domain: DTGVSQNPRHKITKRGQNVTFRCDPISEHNRLYWYRQTLGQGPEFLTYFQNEAQLEKSRLLSDRFSAERPKGSFSTLEIQRTEQGDSAMYLCASSLLSDTQYFGPGTRLTVL.

The chain uses TRBV18 and TRBJ2-3; TRBD2 matches 9 bases. This CDR3 is 19 amino acids long. Germline CDR1 is KGHSH and CDR2 is LQKENI. Trimming at V came to 2 bases and at J to 2 bases, leaving 14 bases not matched to a gene. The CDR3 reads CASSPSLIYPSGNTDTQYF. The DNA of the CDR3 is TGTGCCAGCTCACCATCACTCATTTACCCTAGCGGGAACACAGATACGCAGTATTTT.

This sequence joins TRBV2 and TRBJ1-2; D ambiguous. Trimming left V 2 bases short and J 7 bases short, with 8 bases between. Per the germline V gene, CDR1 is SNHLY and CDR2 is FYNNEI. This CDR3 is 12 amino acids long. In DNA form, the CDR3 reads TGTGCCAGCAGTGAATCGAGGGCTGGCTACACCTTC. This sequence encodes CASSESRAGYTF. Together with reference TRBV2 and TRBJ1-2, the CDR3 gives the full variable domain: EPEVTQTPSHQVTQMGQEVILRCVPISNHLYFYWYRQILGQKVEFLVSFYNNEISEKSEIFDDQFSVERPDGSNFTLKIRSTKLEDSAMYFCASSESRAGYTFGSGTRLTVV.

The chain has TRBV7-2 and TRBJ1-1, with D possibly being TRBD1 (5 bases). V was shortened by 2 bases and J by 0 bases, with 13 bases between the two germline ends. Germline V gene sequence: CDR1 SGHTA, CDR2 FQGNSA. CDR3 size: 16 residues. The DNA of the CDR3 is TGTGCCAGCAGCTTAAGTCCCCTACAGGTGAACACTGAAGCTTTCTTT. Protein: CASSLSPLQVNTEAFF.

This chain joins TRBV5-1 and TRBJ1-2, with 7 nucleotides matching TRBD1. Looked up from germline, CDR1 is SGHRS and CDR2 is YFSETQ. Trimming took 1 base from V and 6 from J; bases not matched to a gene: 6. CDR3 length equals 14 residues. The CDR3 protein is CASSLIQGNDGYTF. The CDR3 nucleotides are TGCGCCAGCAGCTTGATACAGGGGAACGATGGCTACACCTTC.

The chain combines TRBV21-1 with TRBJ2-2; TRBD2 is the table's D call, not checked against the DNA. TRBV21-1 is a known pseudogene. The CDR3 has 17 amino acids. As DNA, the CDR3 is TGTGCCAGCAGCGCCCCTCGAGGAGGGCTGAACACCGGGGAGCTGTTTTTT. Its protein is CASSAPRGGLNTGELFF.

This sequence joins TRBV5-1 and TRBJ2-7; no clear D. Trimming took off 0 bases at V and 4 bases at J, with 8 bases between the two ends. CDR1 and CDR2 from the germline V gene are SGHRS and YFSETQ. The CDR3 is made up of 13 amino acids. The CDR3 loop is CASSLAVGYEQYF. The DNA of the CDR3 is TGCGCCAGCAGCTTGGCCGTCGGTTACGAGCAGTACTTC. The variable domain in full, completed from reference TRBV5-1 and TRBJ2-7, reads KAGVTQTPRYLIKTRGQQVTLSCSPISGHRSVSWYQQTPGQGLQFLFEYFSETQRNKGNFPGRFSGRQFSNSRSEMNVSTLELGDSALYLCASSLAVGYEQYFGPGTRLTVT.

CDR3 region: CASSLGPGDQPQHF. The CDR3 region has the DNA TGTGCCAGCAGCTTAGGGCCAGGGGATCAGCCCCAGCATTTT. The V gene is TRBV11-2, the J gene TRBJ1-5, with D possibly matching TRBD1 (6 bases). This CDR3 comprises 14 residues. The V gene lost 1 base and the J gene lost 5 bases, with 9 bases spanning the gap. CDR1 SGHAT and CDR2 FQNNGV come from the germline V gene.

The rearrangement uses TRBV7-2 and TRBJ2-3; D is tentatively TRBD1 or TRBD2 (5 bases each). The CDR3 runs to 14 residues. The germline V and J ends were trimmed by 3 bases and 3 bases, with 10 bases remaining between them. Germline CDR1 is SGHTA and CDR2 is FQGNSA. CDR3 loop: CASSFTGPTDTQYF. The CDR3 bases are TGTGCCAGCAGCTTCACGGGACCTACAGATACGCAGTATTTT. The full variable domain, its missing parts supplied by reference TRBV7-2 and TRBJ2-3, is GAGVSQSPSNKVTEKGKDVELRCDPISGHTALYWYRQSLGQGLEFLIYFQGNSAPDKSGLPSDRFSAERTGGSVSTLTIQRTQQEDSAVYLCASSFTGPTDTQYFGPGTRLTVL.

The chain uses TRBV7-2 and TRBJ2-3; D is ambiguous. This CDR3 contains 13 residues. The V and J ends lost 8 bases and 0 bases respectively, with 9 bases between them. CDR1 and CDR2 (germline): SGHTA, FQGNSA. The CDR3 spells CASGGISTDTQYF. The CDR3 coding sequence is TGTGCCAGCGGTGGGATTAGCACAGATACGCAGTATTTT.

The chain is built from TRBV27 and TRBJ1-2; D is perhaps TRBD1 (6 bases). CDR1 and CDR2 from the germline V gene are MNHEY and SMNVEV (reference sequence). The CDR3 is made up of 12 amino acids. The CDR3 reads CTTGPPFYEETF. CDR3 nucleotide sequence: TGTACCACAGGGCCCCCCTTCTATGAAGAGACCTTC.

V and J are TRBV13 and TRBJ2-7, with 8 nucleotides matching TRBD2. Trimming took 5 bases from V and 4 from J; bases not matched to a gene: 10. The CDR3 has 15 amino acids. Germline V gene lookup returns CDR1 PRHDT and CDR2 FYEKMQ (reference sequence). This CDR3 is CASSPSPGGVYEQYF. CDR3 nucleotide sequence: TGTGCCAGCAGCCCGAGCCCGGGGGGGGTATACGAGCAGTACTTC.

This rearrangement joins TRBV6-6 to TRBJ1-6; 10 bases are shared with TRBD1. Germline V lookup: CDR1 MNHNY, CDR2 SVGAGI (reference sequence). With V trimmed by 2 bases and J by 7 bases, 5 bases remained unmatched. This CDR3 contains 16 residues. The CDR3 DNA follows: TGTGCCAGCAGTTACGCCGGACAGGGGGGAAATTCACCCCTCCACTTT. Translated, it gives CASSYAGQGGNSPLHF.

The table lists this clone with a count of one. Other nucleotide sequences in the sample specify the same CDR3. The rearrangement links TRBV6-5 to TRBJ2-2; D call uncertain. There are 11 residues in the CDR3. The V gene lost 6 bases and the J gene lost 4 bases, with 3 bases spanning the gap. The V gene's germline CDR1 is MNHEY and CDR2 SVGAGI. The CDR3 DNA sequence: TGTGCCAGCAGCCGCACCGGGGAGCTGTTTTTT. This codes for CASSRTGELFF.

This rearrangement joins TRBV19 to TRBJ1-1; D perhaps matches TRBD1 (5 bases). CDR3 length: 15 amino acids. Germline V gives CDR1 LNHDA, CDR2 SQIVND (reference sequence). V lost 1 base, J lost 1 base, and 10 bases lay in between. The chain's CDR3 is CASSIGRGPNTEAFF. For the CDR3, the DNA is TGTGCCAGTAGTATAGGGCGGGGACCGAACACTGAAGCTTTCTTT.

A single count supports this clone. The chain links TRBV4-2 to TRBJ1-2; 7 bases fit TRBD1. The germline V gene encodes CDR1 LGHNA and CDR2 YNFKEQ. V trimming: 1 base; J trimming: 4 bases; junction bases outside the gene matches: 12. The CDR3 totals 17 residues. The CDR3 nucleotides are TGTGCCAGCAGCCAAGCAGGGGGAGGGGGGGCAGGCTATGGCTACACCTTC. Translated: CASSQAGGGGAGYGYTF.